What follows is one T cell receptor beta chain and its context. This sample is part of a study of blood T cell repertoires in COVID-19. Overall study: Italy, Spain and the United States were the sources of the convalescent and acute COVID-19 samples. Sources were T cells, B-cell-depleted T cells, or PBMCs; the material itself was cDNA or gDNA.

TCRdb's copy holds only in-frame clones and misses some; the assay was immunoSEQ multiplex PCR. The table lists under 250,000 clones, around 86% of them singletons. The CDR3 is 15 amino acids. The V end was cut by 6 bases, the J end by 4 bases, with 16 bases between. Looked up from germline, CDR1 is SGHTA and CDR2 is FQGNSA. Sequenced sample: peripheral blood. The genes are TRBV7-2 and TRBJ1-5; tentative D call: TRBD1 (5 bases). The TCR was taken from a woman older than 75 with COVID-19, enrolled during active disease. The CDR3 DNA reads TGTGCCAGCAGTGCCTCAGGGATCCAAAATCAGCCCCAGCATTTT. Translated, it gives CASSASGIQNQPQHF. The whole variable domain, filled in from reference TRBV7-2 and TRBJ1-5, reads GAGVSQSPSNKVTEKGKDVELRCDPISGHTALYWYRQSLGQGLEFLIYFQGNSAPDKSGLPSDRFSAERTGGSVSTLTIQRTQQEDSAVYLCASSASGIQNQPQHFGDGTRLSIL.